One sample yielded the 11 T cell receptor beta chains listed below, sequenced in a study of cytotoxic CD8 clonotypes in ibrutinib-treated CLL. Profiled with immunoSEQ multiplex PCR; TCRdb holds only in-frame clones, not every one. The top ten clones hold just over 3% of a sample with around 70,000 clones, just over 90% of them seen once. The sample here was PBMCs, taken after 12 months of ibrutinib treatment. The receptors come from a human donor with chronic lymphocytic leukemia.

The chain has TRBV19 and TRBJ1-2; TRBD1 agrees at 9 bases. The germline gives CDR1 LNHDA, CDR2 SQIVND (reference sequence). The CDR3 totals 17 residues. V was pared by 6 bases and J by 8 bases, with 19 bases of the junction left unmatched. CDR3: CASSRAGTGRLLRGYTF. DNA for the CDR3: TGTGCCAGTAGCCGCGCCGGGACAGGGAGGCTGTTGCGAGGCTACACCTTC.

This clone has a single count. The chain combines TRBV28 with TRBJ2-7; perhaps TRBD1 as D (5 bases). Trimming took off 3 bases at V and 3 bases at J, with 18 bases between the two ends. CDR3 length: 16 residues. Germline CDR1 MDHEN, CDR2 SYDVKM. The CDR3 DNA follows: TGTGCCAGCAGTTTCTCCCTGGTTGGCAGGGACTACGAGCAGTACTTC. Translation: CASSFSLVGRDYEQYF. The whole variable domain, remainder taken from reference TRBV28 and TRBJ2-7, is DVKVTQSSRYLVKRTGEKVFLECVQDMDHENMFWYRQDPGLGLRLIYFSYDVKMKEKGDIPEGYSVSREKKERFSLILESASTNQTSMYLCASSFSLVGRDYEQYFGPGTRLTVT.

The chain is built from TRBV6-5 and TRBJ1-1; D gene ambiguous. The length of the CDR3 is 13 residues. CDR1 is MNHEY, CDR2 SVGAGI, per germline. With 2 bases removed from V and 0 bases from J, the gap between germline ends came to 4 bases. The CDR3 loop reads CASSYQMNTEAFF. CDR3 sequence (DNA): TGTGCCAGCAGTTACCAGATGAACACTGAAGCTTTCTTT.

The chain employs TRBV7-2 and TRBJ2-1; D not resolved. The CDR3 has 15 residues. Germline CDR1 reads SGHTA; CDR2 reads FQGNSA. The germline V and J ends were trimmed by 1 base and 4 bases, with 11 bases remaining between them. The CDR3 protein is CASSLVHGRYNEQFF. Written as DNA, the CDR3 is TGTGCCAGCAGCTTAGTTCACGGCCGATACAATGAGCAGTTCTTC.

This sequence joins TRBV11-3 and TRBJ2-7; 15 bases line up with TRBD2. Germline V lookup: CDR1 SGHNT, CDR2 YENEEA. The CDR3 consists of 16 residues. Trimming at V came to 5 bases and at J to 3 bases, leaving 5 bases not matched to a gene. The CDR3 region is CASSAGLAGGFYEQYF. In DNA, the CDR3 is TGTGCCAGCAGCGCTGGACTAGCGGGAGGGTTCTACGAGCAGTACTTC.

This chain uses TRBV4-2 with TRBJ2-1; 8 bases agree with TRBD2. Trimming took 6 bases from V and 0 from J; bases not matched to a gene: 16. The germline V gene encodes CDR1 LGHNA and CDR2 YNFKEQ. The CDR3 covers 19 residues. CDR3 residues: CASRPASGFSASSYNEQFF. For the CDR3, the DNA is TGTGCCAGCAGACCAGCTAGCGGGTTTAGCGCAAGCTCCTACAATGAGCAGTTCTTC.

The chain employs TRBV19 and TRBJ1-3, with 11 bases that match TRBD1. Trimming took 3 bases from V and 3 from J; bases not matched to a gene: 4. The CDR3 length is 16 residues. Looked up from germline, CDR1 is LNHDA and CDR2 is SQIVND (reference sequence). The CDR3 sequence is CASSISDRGHGNTIYF. CDR3 sequence (DNA): TGTGCCAGTAGTATCTCGGACAGGGGGCATGGAAACACCATATATTTT.

V and J are TRBV27 and TRBJ1-2, with 10 bases fitting TRBD1. V lost 3 bases and J lost 4; bases outside the gene matches: 5. The germline CDR1 and CDR2 sequences are MNHEY and SMNVEV (reference sequence). The CDR3 has 15 amino acids. CDR3 coding DNA: TGTGCCAGCAGTTTCGGACAGGGGGGAATCTATGGCTACACCTTC. Amino acid sequence: CASSFGQGGIYGYTF.

Regarding this clone: The germline gene is not matched at one end of the junction; a read error may be the cause. V is TRBV29-1 and J is TRBJ2-1; D possibly uses TRBD1 or TRBD2 (6 bases each). Looked up from germline, CDR1 is SQVTM and CDR2 is ANQGSEA. The CDR3 has 14 residues. The CDR3 coding sequence is TGCAGCGTTGATGTGACAGGAGGGTCCAATGGGCAGTTCTTC. Protein sequence: CSVDVTGGSNGQFF.

The J gene is TRBJ2-1, the V gene TRBV5-4; 16 nucleotides match TRBD2. CDR1 SGHNT and CDR2 YYREEE come from the germline V gene (reference sequence). V gave up 5 bases and J gave up 0 bases; unmatched junction bases: 5. CDR3 length equals 18 residues. This CDR3 reads CASRAGLAGGYSYNEQFF. The DNA of the CDR3 is TGTGCCAGCAGAGCGGGACTAGCGGGAGGGTACTCCTACAATGAGCAGTTCTTC. Together with reference TRBV5-4 and TRBJ2-1, the CDR3 gives the full variable domain: ETGVTQSPTHLIKTRGQQVTLRCSSQSGHNTVSWYQQALGQGPQFIFQYYREEENGRGNFPPRFSGLQFPNYSSELNVNALELDDSALYLCASRAGLAGGYSYNEQFFGPGTRLTVL.

Here the CDR3 reads CASGQGYNEQFF. The CDR3 DNA reads TGTGCCAGCGGACAGGGCTACAATGAGCAGTTCTTC. The chain recombines TRBV5-4 with TRBJ2-1; 8 bases align to TRBD1. The CDR3 extends over 12 amino acids. CDR1 is SGHNT, CDR2 YYREEE, per germline (reference sequence). J was trimmed by 3 bases and V by 7 bases; bases with no gene match: 0.